One and the same sample provided the 17 T cell receptor beta chains below, sequenced in a study of T cells in tumors after PD-1 blockade. Sequencing was performed with immunoSEQ multiplex PCR; in TCRdb, only in-frame clones are kept and a portion is missing. The table shows 55,000 to 70,000 clones, with 80% occurring only once. Specimen: PBMCs, collected before anti-PD-1 treatment. The receptors stem from a human donor with basal cell carcinoma.

This chain connects TRBV30 to TRBJ2-5, with D tentatively TRBD1 or TRBD2 (5 bases each). V was cut by 1 base and J by 1 base, with 13 bases left in between. Per germline, CDR1 GTSNPN and CDR2 SVGIG (reference sequence). CDR3 length equals 15 residues. CDR3 in DNA: TGTGCCTGGAGTGCGGGACGGTTGCCCCAAGAGACCCAGTACTTC. Translating it yields CAWSAGRLPQETQYF.

This clone was picked up one time. This chain joins TRBV12-3 or TRBV12-4 and TRBJ2-5; 7 bases map to TRBD2. The length of the CDR3 is 12 residues. The J segment lost 7 bases and the V segment lost 6 bases, leaving 5 bases of the junction unmatched. CDR3 nucleotide sequence: TGTGCCAGCAGCCCTGGGGGGGGGACCCAGTACTTC. Its protein product is CASSPGGGTQYF.

The chain carries TRBV19 and TRBJ1-3; D remains ambiguous. The CDR3 runs to 15 residues. CDR1 is LNHDA and CDR2 is SQIVND in the germline V gene (reference sequence). Trimming removed 5 bases at V and 1 base at J, with 12 bases between. The CDR3 region is CASSDRRSSGNTIYF. In DNA form, the CDR3 reads TGTGCCAGTAGTGACCGACGATCATCTGGAAACACCATATATTTT.

This clone was observed once. This sequence joins TRBV25-1 and TRBJ2-1; D is possibly TRBD2 (6 bases). The CDR3 covers 14 residues. Germline V lookup: CDR1 MGHDK, CDR2 SYGVNS. The V and J ends lost 3 bases and 8 bases respectively, with 14 bases between them. CDR3 DNA: TGTGCCAGCAGTGAGAGACTAGTTGTCCATGAGCAGTTCTTC. This sequence encodes CASSERLVVHEQFF.

The chain is built from TRBV2 and TRBJ1-1, with D perhaps TRBD1 (6 bases). Germline CDR1 reads SNHLY; CDR2 reads FYNNEI. The V and J ends lost 5 bases and 3 bases respectively, with 10 bases between them. This CDR3 is built from 13 residues. CDR3 in amino acids: CASSQNRDTEAFF. CDR3 in DNA: TGTGCCAGCAGTCAGAACAGGGACACTGAAGCTTTCTTT.

V and J are TRBV5-1 and TRBJ1-2, with TRBD1 identical over 10 bases. The CDR3 contains 17 residues. The ends lost 0 bases at V and 4 bases at J; junction bases unmatched: 9. The germline CDR1 and CDR2 sequences are SGHRS and YFSETQ. The CDR3 reads CASSLAVGQGNFYGYTF. CDR3 bases: TGCGCCAGCAGCTTGGCCGTGGGACAGGGGAATTTCTATGGCTACACCTTC.

The chain recombines TRBV27 with TRBJ1-2; the D is unclear. V lost 4 bases and J 5 bases, leaving 17 bases between the germline ends. This CDR3 contains 15 residues. CDR1 and CDR2 from the germline V gene are MNHEY and SMNVEV (reference sequence). CDR3 nucleotides: TGTGCCAGCAGTTATGGAAACGGCCCCCGGTATGGCTACACCTTC. Its protein product is CASSYGNGPRYGYTF.

The genes are TRBV11-3 and TRBJ1-1; D unclear. This CDR3 has 13 amino acids. The V end lost 0 bases, the J end lost 5 bases, and 7 bases lay between the germline ends. Germline assignment: CDR1 SGHNT and CDR2 YENEEA. CDR3 residues: CASSLEHPTEAFF. The DNA of the CDR3 is TGTGCCAGCAGCTTAGAACATCCAACTGAAGCTTTCTTT.

The chain links TRBV5-1 to TRBJ2-2, with TRBD2 identical over 8 bases. Germline V gene data show CDR1 as SGHRS and CDR2 as YFSETQ. Trimming removed 2 bases from V and 1 base from J; junction bases left unmatched: 7. The CDR3 is 17 amino acids. The CDR3 loop reads CASSLSPSGGNTGELFF. CDR3 nucleotide sequence: TGCGCCAGCAGCTTATCCCCCAGCGGGGGGAACACCGGGGAGCTGTTTTTT.

The chain combines TRBV18 with TRBJ2-5; D remains ambiguous. The ends were cut back, 1 base at V and 4 bases at J, with 7 bases in the middle. This CDR3 spans 13 amino acids. CDR1 KGHSH and CDR2 LQKENI come from the germline V gene. The CDR3 protein is CASSPLEGETQYF. The CDR3 DNA reads as TGTGCCAGCTCACCACTTGAAGGAGAGACCCAGTACTTC.

As concerns this clone: The same CDR3 is also encoded by other DNA sequences in this sample. J is TRBJ1-2 and V is TRBV28; possible D gene TRBD1, 6 bases. Trimming pared 4 bases from V and 2 bases from J, leaving 14 bases between. CDR1 is MDHEN and CDR2 is SYDVKM in the germline V gene. The CDR3 length is 15 residues. CDR3 residues: CASSSSGGANYGYTF. CDR3 nucleotides: TGTGCCAGCAGTTCGTCGGGGGGCGCGAACTATGGCTACACCTTC.

V is TRBV9 and J is TRBJ1-4; 9 nucleotides match TRBD1. The CDR3 is 14 residues long. J gave up 7 bases and V 4 bases, and 5 bases lay outside the gene matches. Looked up from germline, CDR1 is SGDLS and CDR2 is YYNGEE. The CDR3 coding sequence is TGTGCCAGCAGCCCGACAGGGGGGAGTGAAAAACTGTTTTTT. Translation gives CASSPTGGSEKLFF. The full variable domain, its missing parts supplied by reference TRBV9 and TRBJ1-4, is DSGVTQTPKHLITATGQRVTLRCSPRSGDLSVYWYQQSLDQGLQFLIQYYNGEERAKGNILERFSAQQFPDLHSELNLSSLELGDSALYFCASSPTGGSEKLFFGSGTQLSVL.

This clone was seen a few times. The chain couples TRBV7-8 to TRBJ1-1; TRBD1 matches 7 bases. Germline assignment: CDR1 SGHVS and CDR2 FQNEAQ. This CDR3 spans 14 amino acids. V was clipped by 1 base and J by 4 bases; unmatched bases: 3. The CDR3, as DNA: TGTGCCAGCAGCTTAGGAGGGGGCGTCACTGAAGCTTTCTTT. Protein product: CASSLGGGVTEAFF.

This clone showed up just once. The chain joins TRBV6-5 to TRBJ2-2; either TRBD1 or TRBD2 may supply D (5 bases each). The CDR3 spans 14 residues. Per germline, CDR1 MNHEY and CDR2 SVGAGI. V was pared by 6 bases and J by 5 bases, with 13 bases between. The CDR3 protein is CASRTGTVTGELFF. DNA for the CDR3: TGTGCCAGCAGAACCGGGACCGTTACCGGGGAGCTGTTTTTT.

This clone was seen just once. The rearrangement uses TRBV5-1 and TRBJ2-3; TRBD1 aligns across 9 bases. The CDR3 is 16 residues long. Germline CDR1 reads SGHRS; CDR2 reads YFSETQ. Unmatched junction bases numbered 10, after V lost 2 bases and J lost 6 bases. The CDR3 spells CASSFSWTGAFDTQYF. CDR3 nucleotide sequence: TGCGCCAGCAGCTTCTCATGGACAGGGGCATTCGATACGCAGTATTTT.

The chain couples TRBV20-1 to TRBJ1-5; D is undetermined. Germline lookup yields CDR1 DFQATT and CDR2 SNEGSKA (reference sequence). The CDR3 runs 14 residues. V was trimmed by 3 bases and J by 4 bases, leaving 13 bases between them. CDR3 nucleotide sequence: TGCAGTGCTAGTGGCGCAGGCGCTAATCAGCCCCAGCATTTT. It translates to CSASGAGANQPQHF.

Turning to this clone: One junction end disagrees with the germline gene, perhaps due to a read error. The genes are TRBV6-5 and TRBJ2-5; D may be TRBD1 (5 bases). The CDR3 length is 15 residues. The germline gives CDR1 MNHEY, CDR2 SVGAGI. For the CDR3, the DNA is TGTGCCAGCAGTTACCAGGGCCCTATCCAAAAGACCCAGTACTTC. Translated, it gives CASSYQGPIQKTQYF.